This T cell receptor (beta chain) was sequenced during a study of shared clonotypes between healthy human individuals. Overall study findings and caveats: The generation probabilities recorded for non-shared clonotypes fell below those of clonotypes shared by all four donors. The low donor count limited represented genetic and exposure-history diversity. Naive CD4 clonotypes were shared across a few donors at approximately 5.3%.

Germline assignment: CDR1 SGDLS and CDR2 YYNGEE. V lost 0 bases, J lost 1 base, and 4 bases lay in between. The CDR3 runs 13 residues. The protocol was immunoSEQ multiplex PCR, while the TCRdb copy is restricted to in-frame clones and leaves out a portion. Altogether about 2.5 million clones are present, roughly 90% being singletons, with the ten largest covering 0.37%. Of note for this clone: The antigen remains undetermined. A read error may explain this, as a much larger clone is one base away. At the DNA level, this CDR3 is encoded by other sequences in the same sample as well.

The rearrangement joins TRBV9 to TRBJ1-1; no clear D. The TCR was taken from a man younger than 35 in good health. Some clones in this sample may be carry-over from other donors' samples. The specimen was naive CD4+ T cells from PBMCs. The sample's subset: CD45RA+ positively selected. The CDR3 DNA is TGTGCCAGCAGCGTAGAATCGAACACTGAAGCTTTCTTT. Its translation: CASSVESNTEAFF.